Each of the 8 T cell receptor beta chains below was sequenced from the same sample in a study of blood T cell repertoires in COVID-19. Clones were sequenced by immunoSEQ multiplex PCR, and TCRdb holds only the in-frame ones, with some missing. The table has tens of thousands of clones, about 71% seen once; the top ten hold approximately 9%. Sample: peripheral blood. The source is a woman aged 70 to 79 with acute or convalescent COVID-19.

The rearrangement uses TRBV4-1 and TRBJ2-2, with a possible D match to TRBD1 (5 bases). V was shortened by 2 bases and J by 2 bases, with 9 bases between the two germline ends. Germline-derived CDR1 and CDR2 are MGHRA and YSYEKL. The CDR3 is 15 residues long. CDR3 protein: CASSQPQGNTGELFF. Here the CDR3 DNA reads TGCGCCAGCAGCCAACCCCAGGGAAACACCGGGGAGCTGTTTTTT.

This clone was seen a single time. The gene calls are TRBV10-3 and TRBJ1-1; the match to TRBD1 covers 9 bases. The length of the CDR3 is 15 residues. CDR1 is ENHRY, CDR2 SYGVKD, per germline. V lost 5 bases and J lost 3; bases outside the gene matches: 7. The CDR3 nucleotides read TGTGCCATCAGTTCCGGGACAGGGATCGACACTGAAGCTTTCTTT. It specifies CAISSGTGIDTEAFF.

The chain is built from TRBV15 and TRBJ2-1; 8 bases align to TRBD1. CDR3 length: 17 residues. With 5 bases clipped from V and 4 bases from J, the junction kept 13 bases outside the gene matches. The germline V gene encodes CDR1 LNHNV and CDR2 YYDKDF (reference sequence). The CDR3 sequence is CATSSPGRTGIYNEQFF. The CDR3 DNA reads TGTGCCACCAGCTCGCCCGGTCGGACAGGGATATACAATGAGCAGTTCTTC.

About this clone: The junction does not match germline at one end; this may be a read error. The J gene is TRBJ1-1, the V gene TRBV18; D ambiguous. CDR3 length equals 13 residues. The V gene's germline CDR1 is KGHSH and CDR2 LQKENI. The CDR3 DNA is TGTGCCAGCTCACCCTCGGTTGACACGGAAGCTTTCTTT. Protein: CASSPSVDTEAFF. The full variable domain, its missing parts supplied by reference TRBV18 and TRBJ1-1, is NAGVMQNPRHLVRRRGQEARLRCSPMKGHSHVYWYRQLPEEGLKFMVYLQKENIIDESGMPKERFSAEFPKEGPSILRIQQVVRGDSAAYFCASSPSVDTEAFFGQGTRLTVV.

This rearrangement joins TRBV6-1 to TRBJ2-3, with a possible D match to TRBD2 (5 bases). V lost 0 bases to trimming and J lost 5 bases, with 9 bases between them. Germline assignment: CDR1 MNHNS and CDR2 SASEGT. The CDR3 is 14 residues long. CDR3 sequence (DNA): TGTGCCAGCAGTGAAGCGGGAGTGGGAGATACGCAGTATTTT. Translation: CASSEAGVGDTQYF.

The chain is built from TRBV10-3 and TRBJ2-7; 7 bases fit TRBD2. This CDR3 is 17 amino acids long. The V segment lost 0 bases and the J segment 2 bases; nucleotides outside the gene matches: 10. Germline-derived CDR1 and CDR2 are ENHRY and SYGVKD. CDR3 in DNA: TGTGCCATCAGTGAGTCTGGCGGGAGTATAATTGCCTACGAGCAGTACTTC. Amino acid sequence: CAISESGGSIIAYEQYF.

The chain employs TRBV21-1 and TRBJ2-7; TRBD2, the D gene given by the table, was not confirmed from the DNA. TRBV21-1 is a recognized pseudogene. The CDR3 extends over 14 amino acids. The CDR3 DNA reads TGTGCCAGCAGAGGGACTAGTTTTTCCTACGAGCAGTACTTC. Protein product: CASRGTSFSYEQYF.

This rearrangement joins TRBV27 to TRBJ2-2; 8 nucleotides line up with TRBD2. The J segment lost 1 base and the V segment lost 5 bases, leaving 6 bases of the junction unmatched. Germline V lookup: CDR1 MNHEY, CDR2 SMNVEV (reference sequence). This CDR3 has 16 residues. CDR3 coding DNA: TGTGCCAGCAGTCGATATACTAGCGGGAACACCGGGGAGCTGTTTTTT. It translates to CASSRYTSGNTGELFF.